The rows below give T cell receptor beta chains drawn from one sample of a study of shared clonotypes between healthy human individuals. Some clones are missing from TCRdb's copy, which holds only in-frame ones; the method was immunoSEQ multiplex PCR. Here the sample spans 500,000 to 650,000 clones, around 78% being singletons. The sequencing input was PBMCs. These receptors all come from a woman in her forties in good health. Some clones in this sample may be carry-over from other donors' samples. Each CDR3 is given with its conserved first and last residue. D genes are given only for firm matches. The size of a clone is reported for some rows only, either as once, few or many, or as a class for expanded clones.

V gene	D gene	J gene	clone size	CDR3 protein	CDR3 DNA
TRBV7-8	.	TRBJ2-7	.	CASSPPSYEQYF	TGTGCCAGCAGCCCCCCCTCCTACGAGCAGTACTTC
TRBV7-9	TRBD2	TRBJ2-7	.	CASSLVTSGRQEQYF	TGTGCCAGCAGCTTAGTTACTAGCGGGAGGCAAGAGCAGTACTTC
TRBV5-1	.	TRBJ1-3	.	CASSLEGPRSGNTIYF	TGCGCCAGCAGCTTGGAGGGGCCCCGCTCTGGAAACACCATATATTTT
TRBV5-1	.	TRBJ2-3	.	CASNFNLQGDTQYF	TGCGCCAGCAACTTTAATCTACAGGGTGATACGCAGTATTTT
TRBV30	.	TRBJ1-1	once	CAWSRLWVMNTEAFF	TGTGCCTGGAGTCGCCTTTGGGTGATGAACACTGAAGCTTTCTTT
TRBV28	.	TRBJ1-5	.	CASSGTRYQPQHF	TGTGCCAGCAGTGGGACACGGTATCAGCCCCAGCATTTT
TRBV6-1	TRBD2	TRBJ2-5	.	CASSPTSAQETQYF	TGTGCCAGCAGTCCTACTAGCGCTCAAGAGACCCAGTACTTC
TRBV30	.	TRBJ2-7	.	CAWSASGVGDEQYF	TGTGCCTGGAGTGCGTCAGGGGTGGGCGACGAGCAGTACTTC
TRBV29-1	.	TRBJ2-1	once	CSVREASSYNEQFF	TGCAGCGTGAGGGAGGCTAGCTCCTACAATGAGCAGTTCTTC
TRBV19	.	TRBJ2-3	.	CASSYTGSTDTQYF	TGTGCCAGTAGTTACACGGGGAGCACAGATACGCAGTATTTT
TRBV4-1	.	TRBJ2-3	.	CASSQFGGLAQADTQYF	TGCGCCAGCAGCCAATTCGGTGGTCTAGCGCAGGCAGATACGCAGTATTTT
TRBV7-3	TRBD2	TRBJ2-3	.	CASSSPGGTQYF	TGTGCCAGCAGCTCCCCGGGGGGTACGCAGTATTTT
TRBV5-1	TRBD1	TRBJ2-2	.	CASSLRTGLTGELFF	TGCGCCAGCAGCTTGAGGACAGGGCTCACCGGGGAGCTGTTTTTT
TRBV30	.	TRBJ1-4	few	CAWGTRGEKLFF	TGTGCCTGGGGGACTAGGGGCGAAAAACTGTTTTTT
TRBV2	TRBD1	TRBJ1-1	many	CASSPGTGRLRAFF	TGTGCCAGCAGTCCTGGGACAGGGCGGCTGCGCGCTTTCTTT
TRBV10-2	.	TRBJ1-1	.	CASRGYRVEAFF	TGCGCCAGCAGGGGCTACAGGGTTGAAGCTTTCTTT
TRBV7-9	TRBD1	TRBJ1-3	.	CASSSQGASGNTIYF	TGTGCCAGCAGCTCACAGGGGGCGTCCGGAAACACCATATATTTT
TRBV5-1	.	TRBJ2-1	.	CASSPGTWASSYNEQFF	TGCGCCAGCAGCCCCGGGACTTGGGCTTCCTCCTACAATGAGCAGTTCTTC
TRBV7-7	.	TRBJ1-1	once	CASSLQQNTEAFF	TGTGCTAGCAGCTTACAGCAGAACACTGAAGCTTTCTTT
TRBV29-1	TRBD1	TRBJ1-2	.	CSVLTGEDGYTF	TGCAGCGTCCTAACAGGGGAAGATGGCTACACCTTC
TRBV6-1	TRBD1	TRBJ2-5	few	CASSERGRGLPQETQYF	TGTGCCAGCAGTGAAAGGGGCAGGGGGCTCCCCCAAGAGACCCAGTACTTC
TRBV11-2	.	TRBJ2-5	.	CASSLTTVGETQYF	TGTGCCAGCAGCTTAACTACGGTGGGGGAGACCCAGTACTTC
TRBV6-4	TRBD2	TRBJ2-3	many	CASSDGLATDTQYF	TGTGCCAGCAGTGACGGACTAGCGACAGATACGCAGTATTTT
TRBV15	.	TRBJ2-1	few	CATSTWSSGGDEQFF	TGTGCCACCAGCACCTGGAGTAGCGGAGGGGATGAGCAGTTCTTC